This TCR beta chain was sequenced in a study of blood T cell repertoires in COVID-19. Study at large: Specimens from acute and convalescent COVID-19 originated in the United States, Italy and Spain. T cells, B-cell-depleted T cells, or PBMCs supplied cDNA or gDNA.

Original analysis: Estimation of nucleated cell counts was performed using reference gene primer amplification. The table came from immunoSEQ multiplex PCR; TCRdb's copy has only in-frame clones and leaves some out. Clone size and V and J calls were adopted from that table, with D and trimming inferred from the DNA. The table lists 250,000 to 300,000 clones, less than 85% of them singletons. The specimen was peripheral blood. This clonotype was sampled from a man aged 55 to 70 who had recovered from COVID-19.

As DNA, the CDR3 is TGTGCCAGCAGTTACCGGACAGGCCGGGACGAGCAGTACTTC. This sequence encodes CASSYRTGRDEQYF. J is TRBJ2-7 and V is TRBV6-5, with 7 bases aligning to TRBD1. V shed 2 bases, J shed 5 bases, and the junction held 6 bases outside the gene matches. The CDR3 length is 14 residues. CDR1 MNHEY and CDR2 SVGAGI come from the germline V gene.